What follows are 10 T cell receptor beta chains derived from one specimen sequenced in a study of T cells in Graves' hyperthyroidism and ophthalmopathy (dated by TCRdb to about 2019). Preparation of the library involved multiplex PCR. Sequencing instrument: Illumina HiSeq 2000. TCR beta CDR3 regions were amplified from RNA transcripts. The TCR CDR3 was subjected to a first round of RT-PCR using the HTBI primer set and the Qiagen OneStep RT-PCR kit. TCRdb itself trimmed the public reads at Q25 with fastp, ran MiXCR and retained productive beta chains. One record per CDR3 amino acid sequence lists the most common genes and DNA. Recorded for this sample are 560,000 or so distinct CDR3 sequences; roughly 46% of them occurred a single time. About 7.9% of the sample belongs to the ten largest clones. Sequenced sample: peripheral blood or thyroid tissue (not recorded which). All receptors come from a woman younger than 35 with Graves' hyperthyroidism. Donor details come from another sample of the same person, matched by shared clones.

The chain has TRBV10-3 and TRBJ1-2; no definite D call. Germline V gene data show CDR1 as ENHRY and CDR2 as SYGVKD. Deletions cut 8 bases from V and 4 bases from J, with 14 bases between. This CDR3 has 13 amino acids. The CDR3 region has the DNA TGTGCCATCGCAGATCCGGGGTTCTATGGCTACACCTTC. Translated: CAIADPGFYGYTF.

For this clonotype: A much larger clonotype is one base distant, so this may be a read error. The V gene is TRBV29-1, the J gene TRBJ2-5; maybe TRBD2 (5 bases). The germline V gene has CDR1 SQVTM and CDR2 ANQGSEA. The CDR3 runs to 11 residues. The CDR3 here is CSVAVQKTQYF. CDR3 in DNA: TGCAGCGTAGCGGTCCAAAAGACCCAGTACTTC.

The genes are TRBV20-1 and TRBJ1-4; 9 bases fit TRBD1. Losses at the gene ends were 2 bases for V and 1 base for J; bases not matched to a gene: 8. The CDR3 is made up of 17 amino acids. The V gene's germline CDR1 is DFQATT and CDR2 SNEGSKA (reference sequence). The DNA of the CDR3 is TGCAGTGCTAGAACGGGACAGGGAAGGGGAACTAATGAAAAACTGTTTTTT. This sequence encodes CSARTGQGRGTNEKLFF.

This sequence joins TRBV5-1 and TRBJ2-6, with 9 bases aligning to TRBD1. Trimming took 3 bases from V and 2 from J; bases not matched to a gene: 3. The V gene's germline CDR1 is SGHRS and CDR2 YFSETQ. The CDR3 extends over 16 amino acids. This CDR3 is CASSWGQGTGANVLTF. For the CDR3, the DNA is TGCGCCAGCAGCTGGGGACAGGGTACTGGGGCCAACGTCCTGACTTTC.

About this clonotype: The junction differs from germline at one of its ends, possibly a read error. The rearrangement uses TRBV10-3 and TRBJ2-7; the D gene could be TRBD1 or TRBD2 (6 bases each). The CDR3 covers 15 residues. Germline lookup yields CDR1 ENHRY and CDR2 SYGVKD. CDR3 sequence: CAINEAGGGTYEQYF. For the CDR3, the DNA is TGTGCCATCAATGAGGCCGGGGGCGGGACCTACGAGCAGTACTTC.

Details on this clonotype: A clone one base away is much larger, so this may be a read error. The chain couples TRBV29-1 to TRBJ1-1; the D gene is possibly TRBD1 (6 bases). The V end lost 6 bases, the J end lost 4 bases, and 9 bases lay between the germline ends. Germline V CDR1 and CDR2: SQVTM, ANQGSEA. This CDR3 has 11 residues. The CDR3 DNA is TGCAGCGTGGACAGTTTCACTGAAGCTTTCTTT. Amino acids: CSVDSFTEAFF.

This rearrangement joins TRBV10-3 to TRBJ2-7; TRBD1 aligns across 8 bases. In germline, CDR1 is ENHRY, CDR2 SYGVKD. The V gene end was trimmed by 10 bases and the J gene end by 4 bases; junction bases not matched to a gene: 12. CDR3 length: 14 amino acids. For the CDR3, the DNA is TGTGCCAGCTCACCAACGGACAGGGAGTACGAGCAGTACTTC. Protein product: CASSPTDREYEQYF.

This clonotype was seen a few times. The chain joins TRBV4-3 to TRBJ1-4; D uncertain. Germline lookup yields CDR1 LGHNA and CDR2 YSLEER. There are 11 residues in the CDR3. V lost 3 bases, J lost 13 bases, and 9 bases lay in between. CDR3 residues: CASSQGEGLFF. The CDR3, as DNA: TGCGCCAGCAGCCAGGGTGAGGGACTGTTTTTT.

Notes on this clonotype: The junction departs from germline at one end; a sequencing error may be responsible. This chain uses TRBV7-2 with TRBJ1-5, with D possibly being TRBD1 (5 bases). Germline CDR1 and CDR2: SGHTA and FQGNSA. The CDR3 is 16 amino acids. The CDR3 region is CASSQMGTGPNQPQHF. DNA of the CDR3: TGCGCCAGCAGCCAAATGGGAACAGGCCCCAATCAGCCCCAGCATTTT.

The rearrangement joins TRBV19 to TRBJ1-5, with D hard to call. Trimming removed 11 bases from V and 7 bases from J, with 18 bases in between. Germline assignment: CDR1 LNHDA and CDR2 SQIVND (reference sequence). The CDR3 has 13 amino acids. The CDR3 here is CAWSVGSGQPQHF. The DNA of the CDR3 is TGTGCCTGGAGTGTGGGGTCGGGACAGCCCCAGCATTTT.